The present TCR beta chain was sequenced within a study of CD8+CD57+ T cells in acquired aplastic anemia. Study background: The mean DNA yield obtained from sorted CD4+ and CD8+ cells came to about 3 ug. Study-wide results and caveats: Statistical testing detected no significant gap in CD8+ Simpson's diversity between patients and controls.

Regarding this clonotype: The antigen remains undetermined.

The CDR3 consists of 14 residues. The trim removed 6 bases at V and 5 bases at J, leaving 9 bases unmatched. In germline, CDR1 is SNHLY, CDR2 FYNNEI. Investigators profiled TCR beta VDJ and CDR3 from genomic DNA template. TCRdb recomputed calls from the reads with MiXCR, one row per CDR3 protein. The table shows 350,000 to 450,000 distinct CDR3 sequences, with just under 70% occurring only once. The chain is built from TRBV2 and TRBJ2-7; TRBD1 matches at 8 bases. The sequenced sample consisted of sorted CD4+, CD8+, or CD8+CD57+ T cells (not recorded which) from PBMCs. The receptor was derived from a human donor in good health, serving as a control. CDR3 region: CASSCPGQGHEQYF. CDR3 DNA: TGTGCCAGCAGCTGCCCTGGACAGGGCCACGAGCAGTACTTC.